This TCR beta chain was sequenced in a study of T cells after yellow fever vaccination (dated by TCRdb to between 2019 and 2020). For context, the study as a whole: The SMART-Seq v4 Ultra Low Input RNA kit was used to prepare libraries from fractions with low cell numbers. To track T-cell clones before and after primary and booster YFV17D yellow fever vaccination, bulk TCR alpha and beta repertoires were sequenced longitudinally. Two healthy male donors made up the cohort, one aged 18 to 29 years and the other aged 30 to 40 years. Bulk PBMC replicates and cell subsets were isolated from blood drawn at multiple timepoints before and after both primary and secondary immunization.

Results the study describes overall, beyond this receptor: Because abundant contaminating clonotypes from the bulk population could be contained in FACS-sorted repertoires, computational filtering was required. The study included only two donors, which limits how far the findings can be generalized. Compared with the primary T-cell response, the secondary T-cell response was weaker but faster, peaking on day 5 rather than day 15. Most clones expanded after primary vaccination were re-detected after the booster (96% of CD4 and 80% to 90% of CD8), suggesting broad memory maintenance. A small fraction of clonotypes showed up in both the CD4 and CD8 compartments, probably as a result of convergent recombination.

Relative to germline, V is missing 6 bases and J is missing 7 bases, with 14 bases of the junction outside any gene match. The CDR3 holds 16 amino acids from the cysteine to the phenylalanine. The kept DNA is CDR3 alone, 48 bases in frame from the first base. TCRdb names Illumina NovaSeq 6000 as the instrument used. TCR cDNA was made using 5'RACE template switching, a step that added a universal primer site and unique molecular identifiers. Priming of cDNA synthesis was performed from both the TCR alpha and TCR beta constant segments. Libraries were amplified in two PCR steps, with sample barcodes and sequencing adapters added in the second step. Sequencing of libraries was done on Illumina HiSeq 2500 (2x100 bp) or NovaSeq (2x150 bp). The original pipeline was this. Reads were demultiplexed and collapsed into UMI consensus sequences with MIGEC, and V(D)J alignment was performed with MiXCR. Vaccine-responding clonotypes were defined with edgeR using replicate PBMC samples, requiring FDR below 0.01 and a log2 fold change above 5 up to day 15. Each bulk clonotype received a CD4 or CD8 identity based on whether the sequenced CD4 or CD8 repertoire contained that clonotype at higher abundance. Using fastp at Q25 and MiXCR, TCRdb reprocessed the public reads and kept productive beta chains. CDR3 protein duplicates are merged, each entry listing the most common genes and DNA. The V and J calls and clone size come from TCRdb's table, not from the authors' own analysis. Within this sample are 250,000 or so distinct CDR3 sequences, with 3.6% of them counted one time only. Of the sample, around a fifth is held by the ten largest clones.

The label giving this sample's treatment or condition can be read as: live attenuated yellow fever vaccine strain. At each blood-draw timepoint, two biological replicates of bulk PBMCs were obtained. PBMCs were isolated from peripheral blood using a standard Ficoll-Paque protocol. TriZol was used to extract RNA from bulk PBMCs, CD4 and CD8 fractions, and dextramer-positive and dextramer-negative fractions. This clonotype showed up many times. What antigen it recognizes has not been identified. No clone much larger than this one lies a single base away; base qualities are absent. The sample was PBMCs, taken 15 days after the yellow fever booster vaccination. The chain links TRBV12-3 or TRBV12-4 with TRBJ1-1, with 10 bases in between that match TRBD1. The origin of this receptor is a young man who received the YFV17D yellow fever vaccine. CDR3 protein: CASRPGTGASNYEAFF. The DNA reads as follows: TGTGCCAGCAGGCCCGGGACAGGGGCAAGTAACTATGAAGCTTTCTTT.